One and the same sample provided the 14 T cell receptor beta chains below, sequenced in a study of CXCR3 chemokines and chemotherapy response in bladder cancer. From the PCR reads, TCRdb called clonotypes with MiXCR, one entry per CDR3 protein. The sample holds about 5,000 distinct CDR3 sequences, approximately 14% seen once. This specimen was collected from a patient whose treatment included neoadjuvant chemotherapy. These receptors all stem from a human donor with bladder cancer that responded to neoadjuvant chemotherapy.

This clonotype is termed medium-sized (0.01 to 0.1%). The genes are TRBV6-5 and TRBJ2-1; a possible D gene is TRBD2 (6 bases). The CDR3 is 16 amino acids. The germline CDR1 and CDR2 sequences are MNHEY and SVGAGI. Trimming left V 5 bases short and J 3 bases short, with 17 bases between. CDR3 nucleotides: TGTGCCAGCAGTCCCGACCCCACCGGGGGCTACAATGAGCAGTTCTTC. It encodes CASSPDPTGGYNEQFF.

Sample share makes this clonotype medium-sized. V gene TRBV6-2 or TRBV6-3 combines with J gene TRBJ1-3; D is perhaps TRBD1 (5 bases). With 3 bases removed from V and 0 bases from J, the gap between germline ends came to 15 bases. CDR3 length equals 17 residues. The germline CDR1 and CDR2 sequences are MNHEY and SVGEGT. The CDR3 nucleotides are TGTGCCAGCAGTTATTCCTCGGGACGGAACTCTGGAAACACCATATATTTT. Translation gives CASSYSSGRNSGNTIYF.

This clonotype appeared many times. The DNA for the CDR3 is TGTGCCACTCTAGGGGCGGGAGGGTCCTACGAGCAGTACTTC. It specifies CATLGAGGSYEQYF. The chain uses TRBV10-3 and TRBJ2-7; 9 nucleotides agree with TRBD2. The germline V gene has CDR1 ENHRY and CDR2 SYGVKD. The V segment lost 10 bases and the J segment 1 base; nucleotides outside the gene matches: 8. The CDR3 spans 14 residues.

This clonotype counts as large. The CDR3: CAISEWSMQGARNEQFF. In nucleotides, the CDR3 is TGTGCCATCAGTGAATGGTCTATGCAGGGGGCACGTAATGAGCAGTTCTTC. The J gene is TRBJ2-1, the V gene TRBV10-3; 8 bases are shared with TRBD1. CDR3 length: 17 amino acids. Germline V lookup: CDR1 ENHRY, CDR2 SYGVKD. Trimming cost V 3 bases and J 7 bases; bases outside gene matches: 14.

This clonotype has a count of ten or more. This sequence joins TRBV5-4 and TRBJ2-1; D not resolved. This CDR3 spans 17 amino acids. The germline V and J ends were trimmed by 0 bases and 0 bases, with 13 bases remaining between them. Germline CDR1 SGHNT, CDR2 YYREEE (reference sequence). The CDR3 here is CASSLGSRKSSYNEQFF. The DNA for the CDR3 is TGTGCCAGCAGCTTGGGATCACGCAAAAGCTCCTACAATGAGCAGTTCTTC.

This clonotype has ten or more counts. This chain joins TRBV19 and TRBJ2-7; tentative D call: TRBD2 (6 bases). The CDR3 has 17 amino acids. Germline loops: CDR1 LNHDA, CDR2 SQIVND (reference sequence). Trimming shortened V by 0 bases and J by 6 bases, and 21 bases separated the two germline ends. CDR3 sequence: CASSIDLRTGQGGEQYF. CDR3 DNA: TGTGCCAGTAGTATAGATCTAAGGACCGGCCAGGGAGGCGAGCAGTACTTC.

This clonotype showed up many times. The chain carries TRBV30 and TRBJ2-7, with 7 bases matching TRBD1. This CDR3 comprises 16 residues. The germline V gene has CDR1 GTSNPN and CDR2 SVGIG (reference sequence). The ends lost 0 bases at V and 0 bases at J; junction bases unmatched: 8. The CDR3 here is CAWSVHWDRGSYEQYF. The DNA of the CDR3 is TGTGCCTGGAGTGTACATTGGGACAGAGGCTCCTACGAGCAGTACTTC.

By sample fraction, this clonotype is medium-sized. The chain links TRBV11-3 to TRBJ2-1; D remains ambiguous. Trimming took off 6 bases at V and 0 bases at J, with 12 bases between the two ends. Germline CDR1 is SGHNT and CDR2 is YENEEA. This CDR3 comprises 15 residues. The CDR3 loop is CASRPRLSSYNEQFF. CDR3 sequence (DNA): TGTGCCAGCAGGCCAAGGTTGAGCTCCTACAATGAGCAGTTCTTC.

In its sample, this clonotype was seen a few times. The chain links TRBV12-3 or TRBV12-4 to TRBJ2-7; possibly TRBD2 for D (5 bases). Trimming stripped 0 bases from V and 7 bases from J, with 16 bases between. This CDR3 has 15 amino acids. Written as DNA, the CDR3 is TGTGCCAGCAGTTTAGCGGGAGTCTTTCTGAAAGAGCAGTACTTC. Amino acids: CASSLAGVFLKEQYF.

This clonotype showed up many times. The V and J genes are TRBV6-2 or TRBV6-3 and TRBJ2-7; 12 bases match TRBD2. The V segment lost 4 bases and the J segment 3 bases; nucleotides outside the gene matches: 19. The CDR3 has 20 amino acids. Germline assignment: CDR1 MNHEY and CDR2 SVGEGT. CDR3 loop: CASSSALAGGPIGEYYEQYF. Here the CDR3 DNA reads TGTGCCAGCAGTTCCGCCCTAGCGGGAGGGCCGATCGGAGAATACTACGAGCAGTACTTC.

This clonotype was seen ten or more times. V is TRBV10-1 and J is TRBJ2-1; the match to TRBD2 covers 7 bases. V lost 6 bases to trimming and J lost 6 bases; unmatched junction nucleotides: 11. Per the germline V gene, CDR1 is WNHNN and CDR2 is SYGVQD (reference sequence). This CDR3 comprises 15 residues. CDR3 loop: CASSDSRDYLNEQFF. As DNA, the CDR3 is TGCGCCAGCAGCGATTCCCGGGACTACCTCAATGAGCAGTTCTTC.

This clonotype was observed many times. The chain carries TRBV29-1 and TRBJ2-5, with D unclear. Per germline, CDR1 SQVTM and CDR2 ANQGSEA. The CDR3 contains 12 residues. Trimming left V 4 bases short and J 2 bases short, with 8 bases between. The CDR3 sequence: CSVGIGQETQYF. In DNA form, the CDR3 reads TGCAGCGTTGGCATAGGGCAAGAGACCCAGTACTTC.

This clonotype was observed a few times. This chain links TRBV9 with TRBJ2-1; TRBD1 aligns across 8 bases. Trimming at V came to 3 bases and at J to 2 bases, leaving 4 bases not matched to a gene. CDR3 length: 15 amino acids. The germline gives CDR1 SGDLS, CDR2 YYNGEE. In DNA form, the CDR3 reads TGTGCCAGCAGCGCCGGGACAGGCGCCTACAATGAGCAGTTCTTC. It yields the protein CASSAGTGAYNEQFF.

This clonotype is medium-sized by share. This chain links TRBV29-1 with TRBJ1-1, with TRBD1 matching 10 bases. Losses at the gene ends were 7 bases for V and 3 bases for J; bases not matched to a gene: 5. CDR1 is SQVTM and CDR2 is ANQGSEA in the germline V gene. CDR3 length: 13 amino acids. The CDR3 DNA is TGCAGCGCTGCCGGGACAGGGGACACTGAAGCTTTCTTT. Its protein is CSAAGTGDTEAFF.